A single T cell receptor (beta chain) is shown here with its context. Trimming pared 3 bases from V and 9 bases from J, leaving 13 bases between. The CDR3 runs to 13 residues. These data come from a study of T cell clones after liver transplantation. Study in general: HCV positivity affected three of eight recipients; the rest lacked autoimmune or viral indications.

Sequencing used immunoSEQ multiplex PCR; TCRdb keeps in-frame clones, though not all of them. The sample includes over 50,000 clones, 65% to 85% of them seen just once. The material was CD4+ T cells from blood, obtained before liver transplant. The chain couples TRBV23-1 to TRBJ2-3; D ambiguous. TRBV23-1 is assigned to the ORF class and has an uncertain function. The clonotype comes from a human donor who received a liver transplant. The CDR3 DNA sequence: TGCGCCAGCAGTCATAGGAGATGCTGCACGCAGTATTTT. It specifies CASSHRRCCTQYF.